One T cell receptor beta chain is described in this entry. No antigen is known for it. A TCRbeta library incorporating unique molecular identifiers was prepared. TCRdb reanalysed the PCR reads using MiXCR and keeps one entry per CDR3 protein. The sample holds approximately 190,000 distinct CDR3 sequences, around 9.2% seen once. This specimen belongs to a study of T-cell reconstitution after alpha-beta-depleted transplantation in children. Study-level points and caveats: When one year had passed after transplant, most T-cell counts and diversity came from newly produced T cells. In patients about two months after transplant, alpha-beta T cells reportedly arose from several hundred expanded graft clones.

CDR3 length: 17 residues. The V and J ends lost 1 base and 0 bases respectively, with 13 bases between them. Germline V gene lookup returns CDR1 MGHDK and CDR2 SYGVNS. This TCR was sampled from a male patient between 2 and 10 years old who had a stem cell transplant for acute myeloid leukemia, so the T cells may come from the graft donor. The sample was PBMCs, mostly from graft donor cells, taken 360 days after TCRalphabeta/CD19-depleted stem cell transplant. V gene TRBV25-1 combines with J gene TRBJ1-3, with D possibly matching TRBD1 (6 bases). CDR3 sequence reads: CASSELGGGYSGNTIYF. The CDR3 DNA is TGTGCCAGCAGTGAATTAGGGGGGGGATACTCTGGAAACACCATATATTTT.